This T cell receptor beta chain came from a study of blood T cell repertoires in COVID-19. Original analysis: The assay estimated nucleated cells by amplifying reference gene primers. The table came from immunoSEQ multiplex PCR; TCRdb's copy has only in-frame clones and leaves some out. D and trimming were read from the DNA, whereas the V and J calls and clone size are those reported in that table. The table has under 200,000 clones, around 85% seen once. Material for sequencing was peripheral blood. The source is a woman between 65 and 79 years old with acute or convalescent COVID-19.

CDR3: CSAPDRGSETQYF. Here the CDR3 DNA reads TGCAGCGCCCCGGACAGGGGGTCTGAGACCCAGTACTTC. The chain is built from TRBV29-1 and TRBJ2-5; 10 bases align to TRBD1. The CDR3 totals 13 residues. Germline CDR1 reads SQVTM; CDR2 reads ANQGSEA. J lost 5 bases, V lost 7 bases, and 7 bases had no gene match.